Listed below are T cell receptor beta chains from one sample, sequenced in a study of blood T cell repertoires in COVID-19. Method: immunoSEQ multiplex PCR; TCRdb's copy keeps in-frame clones and lacks some. The table includes around 31,000 clones, 80% to 90% detected once. Sequenced: peripheral blood. The receptor source for this set is a human donor with active COVID-19. The donor label of this sample is uncertain. CDR3s include the opening cysteine and the closing phenylalanine or tryptophan. D genes are given only for firm matches. Rows give clone size only sometimes, using once, few, many, or a class for an expanded clone.

V: TRBV7-9
D: TRBD1
size: .
J: TRBJ1-4
DNA: TGTGCCAGCAGCCTCGACAGGGGTTCTAATGAAAAACTGTTTTTT
CDR3: CASSLDRGSNEKLFF

V: TRBV19
D: .
size: .
J: TRBJ1-5
DNA: TGTGCCAGTAGTATAAGTCGAGGTGGCAATCAGCCCCAGCATTTT
CDR3: CASSISRGGNQPQHF

V: TRBV2
D: TRBD1
size: .
J: TRBJ2-7
DNA: TGTGCCAGCAGCCTAGGGACAGGCCTGTTCTCCTACGAGCAGTACTTC
CDR3: CASSLGTGLFSYEQYF

V: TRBV10-3
D: TRBD2
size: .
J: TRBJ2-3
DNA: TGTGCCATGCAAAGGACTAGCGGGGGTCCGGGTACGCAGTATTTT
CDR3: CAMQRTSGGPGTQYF

V: TRBV7-3
D: .
size: .
J: TRBJ2-7
DNA: TGTGCCAGCAGCGCCAGCCAGGGCCTGGAGCAGTACTTC
CDR3: CASSASQGLEQYF

V: TRBV4-3
D: TRBD2
size: .
J: TRBJ2-7
DNA: TGCGCCAGCAGCCAAGATCGGACTAGCGGGAAGGGGAAGCAGTACTTC
CDR3: CASSQDRTSGKGKQYF

V: TRBV29-1
D: .
size: .
J: TRBJ1-1
DNA: TGCAGCTTTGTACCTTTGGGGCAGGAAACTTTCTTT
CDR3: CSFVPLGQETFF

V: TRBV13
D: .
size: .
J: TRBJ2-7
DNA: TGTGCCAGCAGCTTGGGGGTGGGGGCATACGAGCAGTACTTC
CDR3: CASSLGVGAYEQYF

V: TRBV6-5
D: .
size: .
J: TRBJ1-1
DNA: TGTGCCAGCAGTTTCGGGACAAGCCTTGAAGCTTTCTTT
CDR3: CASSFGTSLEAFF

V: TRBV2
D: .
size: once
J: TRBJ1-4
DNA: TGTGCCAGCAGTGAATCCCGGGGTCGGGAAAAACTGTTTTTT
CDR3: CASSESRGREKLFF

V: TRBV18
D: .
size: .
J: TRBJ2-7
DNA: TGTGCCAGCTCCCATGACAAAGGTTACGAGCAGTACTTC
CDR3: CASSHDKGYEQYF

V: TRBV4-3
D: TRBD2
size: few
J: TRBJ2-1
DNA: TGCGCCAGCAGCCAAGATCGGCCTAGCGGGAGCAATGAGCAGTTCTTC
CDR3: CASSQDRPSGSNEQFF

V: TRBV2
D: .
size: few
J: TRBJ1-6
DNA: TGTGCCAGCAGTGCCCGTCGGTATAATTCACCCCTCCACTTT
CDR3: CASSARRYNSPLHF

V: TRBV19
D: TRBD1
size: .
J: TRBJ1-5
DNA: TGTGCCAGTAGTAACGGACAGGAGAATCAGCCCCAGCATTTT
CDR3: CASSNGQENQPQHF